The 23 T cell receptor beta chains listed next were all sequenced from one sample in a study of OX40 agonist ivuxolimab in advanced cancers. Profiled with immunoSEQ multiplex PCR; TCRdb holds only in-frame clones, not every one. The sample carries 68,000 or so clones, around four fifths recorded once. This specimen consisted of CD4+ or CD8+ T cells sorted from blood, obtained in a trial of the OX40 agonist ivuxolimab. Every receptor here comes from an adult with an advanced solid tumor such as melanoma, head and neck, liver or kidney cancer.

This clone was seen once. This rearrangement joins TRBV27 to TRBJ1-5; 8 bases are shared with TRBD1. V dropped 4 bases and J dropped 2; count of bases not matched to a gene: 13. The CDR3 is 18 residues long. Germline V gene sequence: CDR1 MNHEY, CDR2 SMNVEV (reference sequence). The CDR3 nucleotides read TGTGCCAGCAGTTCCCACCGGACAGGGTTCCTTGGCAATCAGCCCCAGCATTTT. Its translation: CASSSHRTGFLGNQPQHF.

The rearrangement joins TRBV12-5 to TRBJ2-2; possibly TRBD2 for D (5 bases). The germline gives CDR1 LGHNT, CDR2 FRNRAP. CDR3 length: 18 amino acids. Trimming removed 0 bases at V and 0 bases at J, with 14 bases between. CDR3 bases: TGTGCTAGTGGTTTGGTACTAGGGCGGGCGACGAACACCGGGGAGCTGTTTTTT. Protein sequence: CASGLVLGRATNTGELFF.

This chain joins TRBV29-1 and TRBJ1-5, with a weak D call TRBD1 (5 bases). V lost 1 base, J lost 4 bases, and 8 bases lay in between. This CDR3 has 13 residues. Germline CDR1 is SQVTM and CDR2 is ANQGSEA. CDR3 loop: CSVEVSGNQPQHF. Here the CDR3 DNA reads TGCAGCGTTGAAGTCTCAGGGAATCAGCCCCAGCATTTT. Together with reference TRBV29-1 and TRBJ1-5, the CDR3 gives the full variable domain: SAVISQKPSRDICQRGTSLTIQCQVDSQVTMMFWYRQQPGQSLTLIATANQGSEATYESGFVIDKFPISRPNLTFSTLTVSNMSPEDSSIYLCSVEVSGNQPQHFGDGTRLSIL.

The CDR3 sequence is CASSVASMNTEAFF. CDR3 DNA: TGTGCCAGCAGCGTAGCTTCCATGAACACTGAAGCTTTCTTT. The chain joins TRBV9 to TRBJ1-1; D is ambiguous. The ends were cut back, 0 bases at V and 0 bases at J, with 6 bases in the middle. The CDR3 consists of 14 residues. Germline V CDR1 and CDR2: SGDLS, YYNGEE.

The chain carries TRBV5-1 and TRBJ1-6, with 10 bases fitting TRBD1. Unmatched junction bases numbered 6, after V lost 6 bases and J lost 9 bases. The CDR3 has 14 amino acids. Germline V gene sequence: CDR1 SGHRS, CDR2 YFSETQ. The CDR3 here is CASTTGTGVSPLHF. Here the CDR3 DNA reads TGCGCCAGCACTACCGGGACAGGGGTTTCACCCCTCCACTTT. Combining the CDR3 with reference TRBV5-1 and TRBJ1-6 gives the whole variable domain KAGVTQTPRYLIKTRGQQVTLSCSPISGHRSVSWYQQTPGQGLQFLFEYFSETQRNKGNFPGRFSGRQFSNSRSEMNVSTLELGDSALYLCASTTGTGVSPLHFGNGTRLTVT.

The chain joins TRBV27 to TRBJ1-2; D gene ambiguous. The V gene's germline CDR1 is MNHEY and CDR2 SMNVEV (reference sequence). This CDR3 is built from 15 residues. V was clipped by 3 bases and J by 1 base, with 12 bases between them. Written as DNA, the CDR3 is TGTGCCAGCAGTTTTATCCCGCTCCGTAACTATGGCTACACCTTC. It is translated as CASSFIPLRNYGYTF.

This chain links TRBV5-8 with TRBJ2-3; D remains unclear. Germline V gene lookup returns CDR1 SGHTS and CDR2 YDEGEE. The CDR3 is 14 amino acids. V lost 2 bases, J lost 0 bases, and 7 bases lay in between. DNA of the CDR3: TGTGCCAGCAGCTTAGTATCTAGCACAGATACGCAGTATTTT. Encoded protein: CASSLVSSTDTQYF.

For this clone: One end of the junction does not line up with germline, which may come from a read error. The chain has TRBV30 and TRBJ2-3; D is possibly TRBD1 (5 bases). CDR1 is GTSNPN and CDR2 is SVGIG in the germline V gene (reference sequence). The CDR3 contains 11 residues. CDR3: CAWRTTVTQYF. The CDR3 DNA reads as TGTGCCTGGAGGACGACAGTTACGCAGTATTTT.

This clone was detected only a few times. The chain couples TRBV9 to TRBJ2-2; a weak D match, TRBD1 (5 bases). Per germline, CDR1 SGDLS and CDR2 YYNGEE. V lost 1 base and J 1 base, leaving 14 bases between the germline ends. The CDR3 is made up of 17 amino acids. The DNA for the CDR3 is TGTGCCAGCAGCGTATCCCTTAGGACAATGAACACCGGGGAGCTGTTTTTT. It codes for CASSVSLRTMNTGELFF. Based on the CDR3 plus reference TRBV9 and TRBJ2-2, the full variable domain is DSGVTQTPKHLITATGQRVTLRCSPRSGDLSVYWYQQSLDQGLQFLIQYYNGEERAKGNILERFSAQQFPDLHSELNLSSLELGDSALYFCASSVSLRTMNTGELFFGEGSRLTVL.

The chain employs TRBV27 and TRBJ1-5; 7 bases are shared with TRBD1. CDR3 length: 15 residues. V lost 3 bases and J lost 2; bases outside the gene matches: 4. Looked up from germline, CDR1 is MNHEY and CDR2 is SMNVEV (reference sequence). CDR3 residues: CASSFYGTGNQPQHF. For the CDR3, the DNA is TGTGCCAGCAGTTTCTACGGGACAGGCAATCAGCCCCAGCATTTT.

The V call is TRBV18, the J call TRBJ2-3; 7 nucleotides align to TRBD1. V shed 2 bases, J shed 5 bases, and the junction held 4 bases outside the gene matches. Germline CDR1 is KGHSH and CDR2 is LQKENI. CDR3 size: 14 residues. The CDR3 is CASSPGTAGDTQYF. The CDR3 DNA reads TGTGCCAGCTCACCAGGGACAGCTGGAGATACGCAGTATTTT.

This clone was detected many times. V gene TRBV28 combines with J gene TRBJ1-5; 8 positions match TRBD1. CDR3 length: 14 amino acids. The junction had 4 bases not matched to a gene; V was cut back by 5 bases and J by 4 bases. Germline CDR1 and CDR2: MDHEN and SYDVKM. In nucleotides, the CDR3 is TGTGCCAGCAGTGACAGGGGACGAAATCAGCCCCAGCATTTT. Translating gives CASSDRGRNQPQHF.

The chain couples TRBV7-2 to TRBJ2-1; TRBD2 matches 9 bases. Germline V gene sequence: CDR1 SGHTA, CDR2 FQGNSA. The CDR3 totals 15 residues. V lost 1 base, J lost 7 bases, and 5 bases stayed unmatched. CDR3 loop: CASSLERGVWNEQFF. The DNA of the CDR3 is TGTGCCAGCAGCTTAGAGCGGGGGGTCTGGAATGAGCAGTTCTTC. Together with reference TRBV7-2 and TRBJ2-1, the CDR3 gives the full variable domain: GAGVSQSPSNKVTEKGKDVELRCDPISGHTALYWYRQSLGQGLEFLIYFQGNSAPDKSGLPSDRFSAERTGGSVSTLTIQRTQQEDSAVYLCASSLERGVWNEQFFGPGTRLTVL.

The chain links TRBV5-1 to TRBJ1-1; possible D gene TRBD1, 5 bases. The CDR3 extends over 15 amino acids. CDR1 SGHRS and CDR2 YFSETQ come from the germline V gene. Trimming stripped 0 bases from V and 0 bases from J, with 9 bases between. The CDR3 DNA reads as TGCGCCAGCAGCTTGGTCGGGGCTTTGAACACTGAAGCTTTCTTT. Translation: CASSLVGALNTEAFF.

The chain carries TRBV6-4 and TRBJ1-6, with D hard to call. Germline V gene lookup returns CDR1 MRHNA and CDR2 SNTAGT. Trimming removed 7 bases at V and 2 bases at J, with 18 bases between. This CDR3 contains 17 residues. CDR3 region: CASTSRRVGAYNSPLHF. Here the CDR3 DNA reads TGTGCCAGCACCTCCCGGAGGGTAGGCGCCTATAATTCACCCCTCCACTTT.

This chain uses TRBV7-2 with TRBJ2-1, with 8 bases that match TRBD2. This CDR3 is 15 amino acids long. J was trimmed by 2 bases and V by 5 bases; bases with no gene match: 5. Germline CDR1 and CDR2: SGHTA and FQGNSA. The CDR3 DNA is TGTGCCAGCAGCAAAGCGGGAGTGGCCTACAATGAGCAGTTCTTC. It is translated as CASSKAGVAYNEQFF.

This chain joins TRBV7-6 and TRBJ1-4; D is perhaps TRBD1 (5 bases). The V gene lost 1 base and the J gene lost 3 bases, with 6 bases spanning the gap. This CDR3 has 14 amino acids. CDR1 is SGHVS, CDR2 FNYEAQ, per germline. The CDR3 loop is CASSLGTSNEKLFF. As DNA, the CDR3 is TGTGCCAGCAGCTTAGGGACATCTAATGAAAAACTGTTTTTT.

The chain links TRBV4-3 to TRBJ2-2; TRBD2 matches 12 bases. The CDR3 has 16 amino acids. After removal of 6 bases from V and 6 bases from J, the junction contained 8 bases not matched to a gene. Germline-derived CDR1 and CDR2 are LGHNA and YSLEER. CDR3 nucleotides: TGCGCCAGCAGACAGGGACTAGCGGGTCTACCCGGGGAGCTGTTTTTT. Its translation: CASRQGLAGLPGELFF.

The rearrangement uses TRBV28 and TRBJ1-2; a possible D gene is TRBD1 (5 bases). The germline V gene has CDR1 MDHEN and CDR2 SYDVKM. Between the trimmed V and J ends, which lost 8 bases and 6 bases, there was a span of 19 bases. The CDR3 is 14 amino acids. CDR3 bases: TGTGCCAGCTTCACACCGGGGGGGTTGGATGGCTACACCTTC. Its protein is CASFTPGGLDGYTF.

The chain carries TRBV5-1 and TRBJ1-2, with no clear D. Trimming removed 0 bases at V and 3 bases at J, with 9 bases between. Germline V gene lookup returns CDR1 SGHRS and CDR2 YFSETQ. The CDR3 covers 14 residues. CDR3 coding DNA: TGCGCCAGCAGCTTGGCCCCACAAGACTATGGCTACACCTTC. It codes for CASSLAPQDYGYTF.

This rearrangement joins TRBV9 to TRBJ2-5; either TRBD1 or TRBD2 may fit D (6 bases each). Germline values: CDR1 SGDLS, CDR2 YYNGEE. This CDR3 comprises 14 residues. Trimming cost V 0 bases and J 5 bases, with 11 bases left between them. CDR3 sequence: CASSVAGGGETQYF. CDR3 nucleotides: TGTGCCAGCAGCGTAGCCGGGGGCGGGGAGACCCAGTACTTC.

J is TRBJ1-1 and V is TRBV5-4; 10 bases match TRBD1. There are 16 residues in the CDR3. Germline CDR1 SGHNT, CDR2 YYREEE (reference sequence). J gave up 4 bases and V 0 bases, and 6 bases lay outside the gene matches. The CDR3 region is CASSLASDRGGTEAFF. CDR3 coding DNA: TGTGCCAGCAGCTTGGCCTCGGACAGGGGGGGCACTGAAGCTTTCTTT.

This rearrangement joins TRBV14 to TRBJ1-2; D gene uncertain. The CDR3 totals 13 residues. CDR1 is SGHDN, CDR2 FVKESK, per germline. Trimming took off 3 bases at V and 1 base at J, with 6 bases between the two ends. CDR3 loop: CASSHQVNYGYTF. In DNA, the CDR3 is TGTGCCAGCAGCCACCAGGTTAACTATGGCTACACCTTC.